This TCR beta chain appears in the sequencing data of a study of blood T cell repertoires in COVID-19. Study processing details: Reference gene primer amplification yielded estimated nucleated cell counts. Generated by immunoSEQ multiplex PCR, the TCRdb table keeps only in-frame clones and is missing some. The V and J calls and clone size come from that table; D and trimming were worked out from the DNA. The data hold about 120,000 clones, with 65% to 90% observed a single time. Germline CDR1 SGHTA, CDR2 FQGNSA. The CDR3 totals 16 residues. V shed 4 bases, J shed 7 bases, and the junction held 13 bases outside the gene matches.

Source material: peripheral blood. This chain links TRBV7-2 with TRBJ1-5; TRBD1 matches 7 bases. This clonotype was obtained from a man of 80 years or more with acute or convalescent COVID-19. CDR3 DNA: TGTGCCAGCAGCTCTAGGGGGACAGCGGGGGGCCAGCCCCAGCATTTT. It translates to CASSSRGTAGGQPQHF.